This T cell receptor beta chain appears in the sequencing data of a study of T-cell reconstitution after alpha-beta-depleted transplantation in children. This CDR3 comprises 15 residues. The ends were cut back, 2 bases at V and 0 bases at J, with 10 bases in the middle. Germline V lookup: CDR1 SEHNR, CDR2 FQNEAQ (reference sequence). Preparing the TCRbeta library involved the use of unique molecular identifiers. TCRdb redid the calling of the PCR reads with MiXCR, one entry per CDR3 protein. This table holds more than 40,000 distinct CDR3 sequences, roughly 52% found once. V gene TRBV7-9 combines with J gene TRBJ1-1; D might be TRBD1 (6 bases). Here the sequenced sample was peripheral blood, taken before TCRalphabeta/CD19-depleted stem cell transplant. This receptor was taken from a boy younger than two with SCID, due to receive a stem cell transplant. The CDR3: CASSLRGGMNTEAFF. The CDR3, as DNA: TGTGCCAGCAGCTTAAGGGGGGGGATGAACACTGAAGCTTTCTTT.